Listed below are T cell receptor beta chains from one sample, sequenced in a study of tumor and adjacent non-tumor tissue in lung cancer. TCRdb recomputed calls from the multiplex PCR reads with MiXCR, one row per CDR3 protein. In the table there are 60,000 to 65,000 distinct CDR3 sequences, about 63% of which are singletons. Sequenced material: distant non-tumor lung tissue. All receptors derive from a man aged 65-85 years with non-small cell lung cancer. Each CDR3 is given with its conserved first and last residue.

V gene: TRBV5-5
J gene: TRBJ1-2
CDR3 protein: CASSLVHGDHGYTF

V gene: TRBV5-4
J gene: TRBJ2-3
CDR3 protein: CASSLGAGGPADTQYF

V gene: TRBV6-2/TRBV6-3
J gene: TRBJ1-5
CDR3 protein: CVSSRTGGVGEPQHF

V gene: TRBV9
J gene: TRBJ2-7
CDR3 protein: CANSPGVGTGGSYEQYF

V gene: TRBV5-4
J gene: TRBJ1-2
CDR3 protein: CASSLPGTAINYGYTF

V gene: TRBV29-1
J gene: TRBJ2-3
CDR3 protein: CSVRGGGTDTRYF

V gene: TRBV6-2/TRBV6-3
J gene: TRBJ2-7
CDR3 protein: CASNNPGQGSYEHYF

V gene: TRBV28
J gene: TRBJ2-1
CDR3 protein: CASSTRQGGYNEQFF

V gene: TRBV28
J gene: TRBJ2-7
CDR3 protein: CASRRPALHEQYF

V gene: TRBV28
J gene: TRBJ2-6
CDR3 protein: CASRRDRVSSGANVLTF

V gene: TRBV4-1
J gene: TRBJ2-1
CDR3 protein: CASSSLTSGISSSYNEQFF

V gene: TRBV11-2
J gene: TRBJ1-2
CDR3 protein: CASSVSSTENYGYTF

V gene: TRBV6-5
J gene: TRBJ2-1
CDR3 protein: CARSHGAGNEQFF

V gene: TRBV4-1
J gene: TRBJ1-5
CDR3 protein: CASSHPGTTQGSQPQHF

V gene: TRBV11-2
J gene: TRBJ2-5
CDR3 protein: CASGLVDGGLGETQYF

V gene: TRBV30
J gene: TRBJ1-6
CDR3 protein: CAWSQTLQSSPLHF

V gene: TRBV5-4
J gene: TRBJ2-5
CDR3 protein: CASSFDRGWETQYF

V gene: TRBV7-8
J gene: TRBJ2-1
CDR3 protein: CASSLLAGGHNEQFF

V gene: TRBV5-1
J gene: TRBJ2-7
CDR3 protein: CASGAGGNKGQYF

V gene: TRBV29-1
J gene: TRBJ2-2
CDR3 protein: CGAGTSGGAAPGELFF

V gene: TRBV29-1
J gene: TRBJ1-2
CDR3 protein: CSVAGTNYGYTF

V gene: TRBV12-3/TRBV12-4
J gene: TRBJ2-2
CDR3 protein: CASSSHAGELFF

V gene: TRBV20-1
J gene: TRBJ2-7
CDR3 protein: CSANAEPGTRGEQYF

V gene: TRBV11-1
J gene: TRBJ2-5
CDR3 protein: CASSPGPNQETQYF

V gene: TRBV24-1
J gene: TRBJ1-5
CDR3 protein: CATSAADSRNQPQHF

V gene: TRBV30
J gene: TRBJ1-1
CDR3 protein: CAWSEQLYTEAFF

V gene: TRBV11-2
J gene: TRBJ2-1
CDR3 protein: CASSLRGKGYNEQFF

V gene: TRBV6-2/TRBV6-3
J gene: TRBJ1-2
CDR3 protein: CGSTPFATMNYGYTF

V gene: TRBV29-1
J gene: TRBJ2-5
CDR3 protein: CSADLQGQETQYF

V gene: TRBV19
J gene: TRBJ2-2
CDR3 protein: CTSSILGELFF

V gene: TRBV6-2/TRBV6-3
J gene: TRBJ2-1
CDR3 protein: CASNYPRMDSYNEQFF

V gene: TRBV11-3
J gene: TRBJ2-1
CDR3 protein: CGSSLLALVNNEQFF

V gene: TRBV5-1
J gene: TRBJ2-7
CDR3 protein: CASSVWDGSYEQYF

V gene: TRBV28
J gene: TRBJ2-4
CDR3 protein: CASSIQVLAKNIQYF

V gene: TRBV12-3/TRBV12-4
J gene: TRBJ2-1
CDR3 protein: CAGSPVVVGGGEQFF